This T cell receptor (beta chain) was retrieved from a study of cytomegalovirus exposure and HLA in healthy donors (dated 2017 in TCRdb). Background for the entire study: In an earlier analysis of approximately 500 of the donors, under 300 Gb of sequence data and 100 million or so unique TCR beta sequences from about 179 million T cells were reported. In addition to the first cohort of 650 to 750 subjects, a separate validation cohort of approximately 130 different subjects was used. Roughly 5 DR-DQ haplotypes were treated as single units for association and clustering because of strong linkage in the cohort. The number of typed donors differed by locus: about 620-640 for A, B, C, DRB1 and DQB1; about 520 for DQA1; around 580 for DPA1; and roughly 490 for DPB1. An earlier analysis of 587 of the donors applied high-throughput TCR beta sequencing to assess whether each TCR beta V gene segment acted as functional or pseudogenic. HLA typing covered class I and class II loci at four-digit resolution. In a later genetic analysis, genome-wide SNP genotypes for about 55% of the 666 donors were used, and that subset was treated as a discovery cohort. A later analysis re-analyzed previously published TCR beta repertoires from approximately 700 donors and added high-resolution HLA genotyping to study TCR occurrence patterns. Among a few hundred genotyped donors of the cohort, an average of 235,054 unique TCR beta nucleotide sequences were sequenced per donor, about a sixth of them non-productive. Rather than using new phenotypic data, the later analysis identified candidate immune exposures from TCR beta sequences and from how often those sequences occurred across donors. The study used immunosequencing to profile the T cell repertoires of 600 to 850 subjects and linked those repertoires to cytomegalovirus serostatus. The study aimed to test whether cataloging public T cell receptors could reveal signatures of past pathogen exposure. Alongside the repertoire data, information on donor age, sex, ethnicity and CMV serostatus was compiled. An early release covering 550 to 650 HLA-typed donors comprised approximately 300 gigabases of sequencing data and approximately 85 million unique TCR sequences. Every repertoire in the discovery cohort had been generated on one and the same sequencing platform. To predict cytomegalovirus infection status, the study brought together high-throughput TCR immunosequencing, statistical association of individual TCRs with disease status, and machine learning. Of the approximately 370 genotyped donors, 81% were placed in the genetic ancestry cluster associated with self-reported Caucasian donors.

Libraries were prepared through the immunoSEQ multiplex PCR assay. A mixture of 60 forward primers for TCR Vbeta segments and 13 reverse primers for TCR Jbeta segments was used in the multiplex PCR. Amplification of the CDR3 region of rearranged TCR beta genes was performed with a multiplex PCR assay on genomic DNA. The amplified TCR beta libraries were sequenced on the Illumina HiSeq System as 87-base-pair reads. Per the authors' processing: In a later analysis, 77 million or so unique TCR beta chains were counted across the roughly 670 repertoires, and roughly 11 million of these chains were shared by at least two donors. A nearest-neighbor algorithm error-corrected the raw reads and collapsed the reads into unique sequences, merging closely related sequences to remove PCR and sequencing errors. CDR3 sequences were aligned to IMGT reference sequences to assign V, D and J gene segments. For a sequence to be retained, at least a six-nucleotide match to both a V gene segment and a J gene segment was required. A rearrangement counted as productive if the CDR3 had no stop codons and remained in frame with V and J, and every other rearrangement counted as non-productive. Following IMGT convention, CDR3 was defined as the stretch from the second conserved V-encoded cysteine to the conserved J-encoded phenylalanine. The earlier analysis of about 570 of the donors excluded any sequence lacking an unambiguous match to a single V gene segment. In an earlier analysis of 587 of the donors, a V segment was called functional when productive rearrangements were above 56.7%, and segregating when the standard deviation between donors exceeded 5%. A statistical classification framework was developed to diagnose cytomegalovirus status using the catalog of TCR beta chain sequences. A later analysis assigned V and J genes by comparing TCR nucleotide sequences with IMGT/GENE-DB human TR gene sequences. In a later analysis, CDR3 sequences and most-parsimonious VDJ recombination scenarios were assigned using the TCRdist pipeline. A later analysis defined each TCR beta chain by its CDR3 amino acid sequence plus V-gene family, and excluded reads lacking a unique V-gene family. To address suspected cross-contamination and a sequencing artifact, a later analysis removed a few hundred highly shared, low-generation-probability nucleotide sequences. In a later analysis, a clonal expansion index was calculated for each public chain from normalized within-repertoire ranks of inferred template counts. In a later analysis, generation probabilities were computed with a VDJ recombination model fitted to out-of-frame rearrangements, and the resulting probabilities were checked against IGoR. In a later analysis, hypergeometric tests were used to score TCR-TCR, TCR-HLA and TCR-CMV co-occurrence, with a repertoire-size bias correction applied to TCR pairs. False discovery rates were estimated in a later analysis by permuting HLA or CMV assignments 20 times. A later analysis grouped co-occurring TCRs with DBSCAN, adding TCRdist sequence similarity when clustering within HLA-allele-positive subsets. For co-occurrence clustering, repertoires with fewer than 30,000 or more than 120,000 public chains were excluded, along with roughly 5 repertoires with anomalous nucleotide sharing. TCRdb provides this immuneACCESS table in a form limited to in-frame rearrangements. Some clones are lacking; in checked studies, under half of them reflect an unresolved V gene, and why the rest are absent is not known. V, J and clone size were drawn from that table, and D and trimming were deduced from the DNA. This sample holds more than 150,000 clones; around 80% were observed only once. Jointly, the top ten make up approximately 1.2% of the sample.

For this clone: The antigen it recognizes is unknown. Qualities for individual bases were not recorded, and no much larger clone is one base off.

The cohort was made up of approximately 700 healthy bone marrow donors. Cohort members were all nominally healthy when sampled, although unrecorded immune exposures were likely present. The donor tested CMV seropositive and was one of the 289 seropositive cohort members. A peripheral blood sample was provided by each donor, and peripheral blood mononuclear cells were used for TCR beta sequencing. The Qiagen DNeasy Blood Extraction Kit was used to extract genomic DNA from the blood cell samples. On the study overall, not on this receptor specifically: The authors suggested that the approach could potentially be extended to other disease states and immunological phenotypes. A few of the identified cytomegalovirus-associated TCR beta chains were confirmed in vitro to be specific for cytomegalovirus antigens. In a later analysis, TCR association rates were found to vary across HLA loci, with the most associated TCRs seen for DRB1 alleles and the fewest for HLA-C alleles. In a later analysis, HLA-associated TCR beta chains showed more clonal expansion and lower generation probabilities than non-associated chains that were equally common. A further reported finding was that TCR beta sequences accurately predicted the HLA-A and HLA-B alleles for most subjects in the first cohort. The study gave a list of around 170 TCR beta chains associated with cytomegalovirus. A cluster of highly shared sequence variants was judged likely to be a technical artifact of the sequencing pipeline. Assigning TCR associations to individual alleles was difficult when HLA alleles, especially DR and DQ, strongly co-occurred. Across donors, most TCR sequences were observed very rarely, whereas some public TCRs were present in many individuals. This cohort had only TCR beta chains sequenced, and the lack of alpha or paired-chain data limited which features could be detected. According to a later analysis, most CMV-associated TCR beta chains appeared to be HLA-restricted, and the HLA associations seemed to be driven largely by CMV exposure. Because HLA typing was unavailable for some donors at each locus, only the typed subset was used in association tests. An association between a missense DCLRE1C variant and V-gene and J-gene trimming of TCR beta chains was found in a later genetic analysis and replicated in an independent cohort. Specific HLA alleles were associated with over 15,000 TCR beta sequences at a false discovery rate of 0.05 in a later analysis. Sequencing depth was assumed to be roughly uniform across donors in the presence/absence analyses, though that assumption may not hold. Correlated functional status among segregating V segments might be attributable to linkage disequilibrium, but an unknown experimental factor could not be ruled out. Because counts were too low, seventeen rarely observed V segments, including chromosome 9 orphons, were left out of the earlier analysis of 587 of the donors. CMV serostatus was the only immune exposure information available for the cohort. In a later analysis, several top co-occurrence clusters were reported to appear linked to parvovirus B19, influenza, CMV and Epstein-Barr virus. A later genetic analysis reported fewer N-insertions in productive TCRs among donors in an Asian-associated ancestry cluster than the 666-donor mean. In an earlier analysis of 450 to 750 of the donors, most TCR beta V segments appeared in productive rearrangements about 90% or about 30% of the time, broadly matching IMGT annotations. Cytomegalovirus status was reported to be diagnosed by the classifier with high specificity and sensitivity in both the original and validation cohorts.

The receptor's source is a girl aged 2 to 10 in good health and CMV-seropositive. The source material was PBMCs.

The CDR3 here reads CASRTQGPRNQPQHF. The DNA reads as follows: TGTGCCAGCAGAACACAGGGGCCGCGGAATCAGCCCCAGCATTTT. The sequence joins TRBV28 to TRBJ1-5, with 7 junctional bases fitting TRBD1. Sequences MDHEN (CDR1) and SYDVKM (CDR2) are obtained from the germline V gene. The germline V end is reduced by 6 bases and the J end by 4 bases; junction bases left unmatched: 9. The CDR3 numbers 15 residues from cysteine through phenylalanine. The retained sequence is limited to the CDR3, 45 bases, with the frame set at the first base.